This is a list of T cell receptor beta chains from one sample in a study of blood T cell repertoires in COVID-19. Repertoires were generated with immunoSEQ multiplex PCR, while TCRdb's copy carries only in-frame clones and drops some. The sample contains fewer than 110,000 clones, 60% to 85% of which appear only once. What was sequenced was peripheral blood. The receptor set was obtained from a man aged 65 to 79 with acute or convalescent COVID-19. The CDR3 runs from the conserved cysteine through the conserved F or W. D genes are given only for firm matches. Rows give clone size only sometimes, using once, few, many, or a class for an expanded clone.

TRBV7-6	TRBJ2-5	TRBD2	few	CASSPSSRGDVETQYF	TGTGCCAGCAGCCCATCCTCGCGGGGGGACGTAGAGACCCAGTACTTC
TRBV9	TRBJ1-2	TRBD1	-	CASSEGGQGTGYTF	TGTGCCAGCAGCGAGGGGGGACAGGGGACTGGCTACACCTTC
TRBV27	TRBJ1-2	-	-	CASSRETNYGYTF	TGTGCCAGCAGCCGAGAAACCAACTATGGCTACACCTTC
TRBV7-2	TRBJ2-2	-	-	CASSLDRITGELFF	TGTGCCAGCAGCCTAGACAGGATTACAGGGGAGCTGTTTTTT
TRBV7-9	TRBJ2-4	-	-	CASSLEGTKNIQYF	TGTGCCAGCAGCTTAGAGGGGACCAAAAACATTCAGTACTTC
TRBV6-1	TRBJ1-6	-	few	CASSEVSGGGSPLHF	TGTGCCAGCAGTGAAGTTTCGGGGGGTGGCTCACCCCTCCACTTT
TRBV3-1/TRBV3-2	TRBJ1-4	-	-	CASSHRGGSNEKLFF	TGTGCCAGCAGCCACAGGGGCGGGAGTAATGAAAAACTGTTTTTT
TRBV19	TRBJ1-1	-	-	CASSIEAAMGTEAFF	TGTGCCAGTAGTATAGAGGCGGCAATGGGCACTGAAGCTTTCTTT
TRBV11-3	TRBJ2-3	-	once	CASSQGGYTDTQYF	TGTGCCAGCAGCCAAGGCGGGTACACAGATACGCAGTATTTT
TRBV5-1	TRBJ2-1	TRBD2	-	CASSLVSGGAYEQFF	TGCGCCAGCAGCTTGGTTAGCGGGGGGGCCTATGAGCAGTTCTTC
TRBV11-2	TRBJ1-6	-	-	CASSDRTNSPLHF	TGTGCCAGCAGCGATAGAACTAATTCACCCCTCCACTTT
TRBV5-1	TRBJ2-5	-	-	CASVAGAGQETQYF	TGCGCCAGCGTAGCAGGGGCAGGGCAAGAGACCCAGTACTTC
TRBV12-3/TRBV12-4	TRBJ1-1	-	once	CASSRLGDTEAFF	TGTGCCAGCAGTCGCCTAGGGGACACTGAAGCTTTCTTT
TRBV18	TRBJ2-7	-	-	CASSPPRRGQNSYEQYF	TGTGCCAGCTCACCACCGCGGCGGGGGCAAAACTCCTACGAGCAGTACTTC
TRBV29-1	TRBJ1-4	TRBD1	once	CSATPHRGRKEKLFF	TGCAGCGCCACCCCCCACAGGGGGCGCAAGGAAAAACTGTTTTTT
TRBV7-8	TRBJ2-4	-	-	CASSPLGQYNAVSKNIQYF	TGTGCCAGCAGCCCGTTGGGCCAGTATAATGCTGTCTCCAAAAACATTCAGTACTTC
TRBV10-3	TRBJ1-2	TRBD1	-	CAIRGRGQGYTF	TGTGCCATCAGAGGCAGGGGGCAAGGCTACACCTTC
TRBV9	TRBJ2-7	-	-	CASSSGQKAYEQYF	TGTGCCAGCAGCTCCGGACAGAAGGCCTACGAGCAGTACTTC
TRBV5-1	TRBJ2-7	TRBD1	once	CASSRTGDSYEQYF	TGCGCCAGCAGTCGGACAGGAGACTCCTACGAGCAGTACTTC
TRBV7-7	TRBJ2-3	TRBD2	once	CASSASGAGDTQYF	TGTGCCAGCAGCGCTAGCGGGGCGGGGGATACGCAGTATTTT
TRBV6-5	TRBJ1-2	TRBD1	-	CASSIQGQGSSGYTF	TGTGCCAGCAGTATACAGGGACAGGGGTCGAGCGGCTACACCTTC
TRBV19	TRBJ2-3	TRBD2	few	CASSLVAGGMSDTQYF	TGTGCCAGTAGTTTAGTAGCGGGGGGGATGTCAGATACGCAGTATTTT
TRBV4-2	TRBJ2-1	TRBD2	-	CATLGGAYNEQFF	TGTGCCACCCTCGGGGGGGCCTACAATGAGCAGTTCTTC
TRBV6-5	TRBJ2-5	TRBD2	-	CASSYGAGDQETQYF	TGTGCCAGCAGTTACGGGGCGGGGGACCAAGAGACCCAGTACTTC
TRBV11-2	TRBJ2-2	-	-	CASSLVTGKTGELFF	TGTGCCAGCAGCTTAGTCACAGGGAAAACCGGGGAGCTGTTTTTT
TRBV6-6	TRBJ1-1	TRBD1	-	CASRTSQGANTEAFF	TGTGCCAGCCGAACATCACAGGGGGCGAACACTGAAGCTTTCTTT
TRBV5-1	TRBJ2-7	TRBD2	-	CASSRTSGAGEQYF	TGCGCCAGCAGCCGGACTAGCGGGGCAGGAGAGCAGTACTTC
TRBV6-6	TRBJ2-3	-	-	CASSYPQGGSDTQYF	TGTGCCAGCAGTTACCCACAGGGGGGGTCAGATACGCAGTATTTT
TRBV27	TRBJ1-4	TRBD1	-	CASSPTRGLSEKLFF	TGTGCCAGCAGTCCGACCAGGGGGCTGAGCGAAAAACTGTTTTTT
TRBV6-6	TRBJ1-5	TRBD1	-	CASSDQGGNQPQHF	TGTGCCAGCAGCGATCAGGGGGGCAATCAGCCCCAGCATTTT
TRBV11-2	TRBJ2-1	TRBD2	-	CASSASTSGGATEQFF	TGTGCCAGCAGCGCCTCGACTAGCGGGGGGGCCACTGAGCAGTTCTTC
TRBV11-1	TRBJ2-5	-	-	CASSLDGLNQDF	TGTGCCAGCAGCTTAGACGGACTTAATCAGGACTTC
TRBV15	TRBJ1-6	-	-	CATQWWGQNNSPLHF	TGTGCCACCCAATGGTGGGGGCAAAATAATTCACCCCTCCACTTT
TRBV6-4	TRBJ2-1	TRBD2	-	CAGTSGGDNEQFF	TGTGCCGGTACTAGCGGGGGTGACAATGAGCAGTTCTTC
TRBV25-1	TRBJ2-5	-	-	CASSEYDKETQYF	TGTGCCAGCAGTGAATATGACAAAGAGACCCAGTACTTC
TRBV5-8	TRBJ2-5	-	-	CASSSTGPWSETQYF	TGTGCCAGCAGCTCGACAGGTCCGTGGTCGGAGACCCAGTACTTC
TRBV5-1	TRBJ1-4	TRBD1	-	CASSQGTGEEKLFF	TGCGCCAGCAGTCAGGGGACAGGGGAGGAAAAACTGTTTTTT
TRBV5-1	TRBJ1-2	TRBD1	-	CASSSDRGLGDGYTF	TGCGCCAGCAGCTCGGACAGGGGGCTAGGGGATGGCTACACCTTC
TRBV4-2	TRBJ2-1	TRBD2	-	CASSRTSGSYNEQFF	TGTGCCAGCAGCCGGACTAGCGGCTCCTACAATGAGCAGTTCTTC
TRBV3-1/TRBV3-2	TRBJ1-1	TRBD1	-	CASSQVTGQKNTEAFF	TGTGCCAGCAGCCAAGTGACGGGACAGAAAAACACTGAAGCTTTCTTT
TRBV19	TRBJ2-3	TRBD2	-	CASSPGGARYTQYF	TGTGCCAGTAGTCCCGGGGGGGCCCGGTATACGCAGTATTTT
TRBV19	TRBJ2-6	TRBD1	-	CASSNRGTGANVLTF	TGTGCCAGTAGTAACAGGGGAACAGGGGCCAACGTCCTGACTTTC
TRBV18	TRBJ2-5	TRBD2	once	CASSPRLAVWETQYF	TGTGCCAGCTCACCCCGACTAGCGGTCTGGGAGACCCAGTACTTC